This T cell receptor (beta chain) was recovered during a study of shared T cell receptors in the human thymus. The table came from immunoSEQ multiplex PCR; TCRdb's copy has only in-frame clones and leaves some out. The data hold hundreds of thousands of clones, with more than 75% observed a single time. The germline CDR1 and CDR2 sequences are SEHNR and FQNEAQ (reference sequence). The CDR3 covers 15 residues. The V gene lost 5 bases and the J gene lost 3 bases, with 17 bases spanning the gap. These sequences were also reported in another study, on human thymus T cells. That paper adds: Each of the donors was a healthy Finnish infant who was undergoing open corrective cardiac surgery for congenital heart defects. The thymus tissue came from resections taken during corrective heart surgery. What appeared biased in thymic and blood repertoires was the usage of V and J genes. Among unrelated individuals, related research reported thymic repertoires that overlapped highly.

The chain uses TRBV7-9 and TRBJ2-7; TRBD1 is a possible D gene (6 bases). Sequencing input: thymocytes. The receptor was isolated from a boy in the first two years of life with a congenital heart defect. CDR3: CASSPDRNQLYEQYF. The CDR3, as DNA: TGTGCCAGCAGCCCGGACAGAAACCAGCTCTACGAGCAGTACTTC.